A single sample gave rise to the 25 T cell receptor beta chains below, sequenced in a study of shared T cell receptors in the human thymus. Produced via immunoSEQ multiplex PCR; TCRdb's table is partial and in-frame only. This sample has hundreds of thousands of clones, with 80% to 90% found just once. The same sample was also studied in work on human thymus T cells.

Sequencing was done on a sample of thymocytes. These receptors were obtained from a boy less than two years old with a congenital heart defect.

This chain uses TRBV6-4 with TRBJ2-2; 7 bases map to TRBD1. CDR1 MRHNA and CDR2 SNTAGT come from the germline V gene. Trimming at V came to 2 bases and at J to 3 bases, leaving 0 bases not matched to a gene. There are 14 residues in the CDR3. CDR3 DNA: TGTGCCAGCAGTGACAGGGGGCACACCGGGGAGCTGTTTTTT. It encodes CASSDRGHTGELFF.

The V call is TRBV9, the J call TRBJ1-2; weak D call: TRBD1 (6 bases). Per germline, CDR1 SGDLS and CDR2 YYNGEE. The V end lost 0 bases, the J end lost 9 bases, and 24 bases lay between the germline ends. This CDR3 has 17 amino acids. The CDR3 bases are TGTGCCAGCAGCGTAGAGGCGGGGGCGCCTTCATTATGGAGCTACACCTTC. Encoded protein: CASSVEAGAPSLWSYTF.

This chain joins TRBV9 and TRBJ2-3; tentative D call: TRBD1 (6 bases). Trimming took off 6 bases at V and 2 bases at J, with 16 bases between the two ends. Germline V gives CDR1 SGDLS, CDR2 YYNGEE. The CDR3 totals 15 residues. The CDR3 sequence is CASNEGEIYTDTQYF. The CDR3 nucleotides are TGTGCCAGCAATGAGGGGGAGATATACACAGATACGCAGTATTTT.

This rearrangement joins TRBV7-9 to TRBJ1-4; possibly TRBD1 for D (6 bases). This CDR3 spans 18 amino acids. V dropped 3 bases and J dropped 0 bases, with 17 bases sitting between them. The germline CDR1 and CDR2 sequences are SEHNR and FQNEAQ (reference sequence). Written as DNA, the CDR3 is TGTGCCAGCAGCTTGGGGGCACAGAAACTGGCAACTAATGAAAAACTGTTTTTT. The encoded protein is CASSLGAQKLATNEKLFF.

This clone was observed once. The DNA of the CDR3 is TGTGCCAGCAGGGGGACAGGGGGTTATAATGAAAAACTGTTTTTT. This encodes CASRGTGGYNEKLFF. V usage is TRBV6-5 and J usage is TRBJ1-4, with 11 bases that match TRBD1. Germline lookup yields CDR1 MNHEY and CDR2 SVGAGI. This CDR3 has 15 amino acids. The junction had 4 bases not matched to a gene; V was cut back by 6 bases and J by 4 bases.

The rearrangement joins TRBV20-1 to TRBJ2-7; possibly TRBD2 for D (5 bases). Germline V gene lookup returns CDR1 DFQATT and CDR2 SNEGSKA (reference sequence). Trimming removed 4 bases at V and 5 bases at J, with 9 bases between. The CDR3 loop spans 11 amino acids. Written as DNA, the CDR3 is TGCAGTGCTACCACTAGTCACGAGCAGTACTTC. Protein sequence: CSATTSHEQYF.

V is TRBV10-3 and J is TRBJ1-1, with 7 bases matching TRBD1. Trimming cost V 2 bases and J 3 bases; bases outside gene matches: 21. Germline V gene data show CDR1 as ENHRY and CDR2 as SYGVKD. The CDR3 loop spans 20 amino acids. The CDR3 DNA follows: TGTGCCATCAGTGAGAAGACACCCACGGCGACAGGGAGGTTGTACACTGAAGCTTTCTTT. Protein sequence: CAISEKTPTATGRLYTEAFF.

V usage is TRBV18 and J usage is TRBJ2-1, with D perhaps TRBD2 (7 bases). Germline CDR1 is KGHSH and CDR2 is LQKENI. The V end was cut by 0 bases, the J end by 3 bases, with 15 bases between. CDR3 length equals 17 residues. CDR3 sequence (DNA): TGTGCCAGCTCACCACCGGGGGGGAAGGGGGTCTACAATGAGCAGTTCTTC. Translating it yields CASSPPGGKGVYNEQFF. The whole variable domain, filled in from reference TRBV18 and TRBJ2-1, reads NAGVMQNPRHLVRRRGQEARLRCSPMKGHSHVYWYRQLPEEGLKFMVYLQKENIIDESGMPKERFSAEFPKEGPSILRIQQVVRGDSAAYFCASSPPGGKGVYNEQFFGPGTRLTVL.

This clone was picked up one time. The chain uses TRBV5-1 and TRBJ2-3, with 7 bases fitting TRBD2. This CDR3 is built from 15 residues. In germline, CDR1 is SGHRS, CDR2 YFSETQ. J gave up 3 bases and V 3 bases, and 7 bases lay outside the gene matches. In nucleotides, the CDR3 is TGCGCCAGCAGCTATGGACTAGTGGGTACAGATACGCAGTATTTT. This encodes CASSYGLVGTDTQYF.

This clone was found a few times. The chain carries TRBV28 and TRBJ1-3; D is ambiguous. Germline values: CDR1 MDHEN, CDR2 SYDVKM. This CDR3 spans 14 amino acids. Trimming removed 7 bases at V and 0 bases at J, with 10 bases between. The CDR3 spells CASNTPYSGNTIYF. CDR3 nucleotide sequence: TGTGCCAGCAACACACCGTACTCTGGAAACACCATATATTTT.

As regards this clone: At one end the junction does not follow the germline gene, possibly because of a read error. The rearrangement uses TRBV7-7 and TRBJ2-3; TRBD1 matches at 9 bases. The CDR3 is 17 amino acids. CDR1 SSHAT and CDR2 FNYEAQ come from the germline V gene (reference sequence). This CDR3 reads CASSLAPRDRATDTQYF. The CDR3 DNA reads TGTGCTAGCAGCTTAGCCCCCCGGGACAGGGCAACAGATACGCAGTATTTT. Based on the CDR3 plus reference TRBV7-7 and TRBJ2-3, the full variable domain is GAGVSQSPRYKVTKRGQDVTLRCDPISSHATLYWYQQALGQGPEFLTYFNYEAQPDKSGLPSDRFSAERPEGSISTLTIQRTEQRDSAMYRCASSLAPRDRATDTQYFGPGTRLTVL.

The chain joins TRBV19 to TRBJ1-4, with 7 bases that match TRBD1. The CDR3 runs to 15 residues. From germline, CDR1 is LNHDA and CDR2 SQIVND (reference sequence). The V segment lost 5 bases and the J segment 4 bases; nucleotides outside the gene matches: 7. The CDR3 sequence: CASSQRDRNNEKLFF. Here the CDR3 DNA reads TGTGCCAGTAGTCAAAGGGACAGAAATAATGAAAAACTGTTTTTT.

In DNA form, the CDR3 reads TGTGCCAGCAGCTTAAGGGCAGGGAACTACGAGCAGTACTTC. This translates into CASSLRAGNYEQYF. The rearrangement uses TRBV7-8 and TRBJ2-7; D is possibly TRBD1 (5 bases). Trimming cost V 2 bases and J 3 bases, with 11 bases left between them. This CDR3 comprises 14 residues. Germline V CDR1 and CDR2: SGHVS, FQNEAQ.

The chain is built from TRBV19 and TRBJ2-1; 10 nucleotides align to TRBD1. The V gene's germline CDR1 is LNHDA and CDR2 SQIVND (reference sequence). V dropped 5 bases and J dropped 4; count of bases not matched to a gene: 2. This CDR3 region has 14 residues. In nucleotides, the CDR3 is TGTGCCAGTAGTGTGGACAGGGGGTACAATGAGCAGTTCTTC. It is translated as CASSVDRGYNEQFF.

The chain links TRBV19 to TRBJ1-5; 7 bases are shared with TRBD1. V gave up 2 bases and J gave up 4 bases; unmatched junction bases: 11. The CDR3 consists of 17 residues. CDR1 is LNHDA, CDR2 SQIVND, per germline (reference sequence). The CDR3, as DNA: TGTGCCAGTAGTATATTAACGTGGAGACAGGGTAATCAGCCCCAGCATTTT. Residues: CASSILTWRQGNQPQHF.

The chain couples TRBV5-1 to TRBJ1-1; D gene ambiguous. With 0 bases removed from V and 0 bases from J, the gap between germline ends came to 6 bases. CDR3 length: 14 residues. Germline V gene lookup returns CDR1 SGHRS and CDR2 YFSETQ. The CDR3 here is CASSLVALNTEAFF. DNA of the CDR3: TGCGCCAGCAGCTTGGTCGCGTTGAACACTGAAGCTTTCTTT.

The chain carries TRBV28 and TRBJ1-6; TRBD1 might be the D (6 bases). V gave up 8 bases and J gave up 5 bases, with 16 bases separating them. The CDR3 consists of 15 residues. Germline V lookup: CDR1 MDHEN, CDR2 SYDVKM. The CDR3 is CASELRTDNNSPLHF. The CDR3 DNA follows: TGTGCCAGCGAACTTCGGACAGATAATAATTCACCCCTCCACTTT.

The V call is TRBV19, the J call TRBJ2-3, with 8 nucleotides matching TRBD2. Losses at the gene ends were 1 base for V and 2 bases for J; bases not matched to a gene: 5. CDR1 and CDR2 from the germline V gene are LNHDA and SQIVND (reference sequence). CDR3 length: 16 amino acids. CDR3 in DNA: TGTGCCAGTAGTATAGTAGCGGGATACTACACAGATACGCAGTATTTT. Translation gives CASSIVAGYYTDTQYF.

This clone was picked up one time. V usage is TRBV15 and J usage is TRBJ2-2; 8 positions match TRBD1. Germline lookup yields CDR1 LNHNV and CDR2 YYDKDF (reference sequence). V lost 5 bases and J lost 5; bases outside the gene matches: 4. The CDR3 sequence is 14 residues long. The CDR3 here is CATSPRTGTGELFF. CDR3 sequence (DNA): TGTGCCACCAGCCCCCGGACAGGGACCGGGGAGCTGTTTTTT. Complete variable domain (other parts from reference TRBV15 and TRBJ2-2): DAMVIQNPRYQVTQFGKPVTLSCSQTLNHNVMYWYQQKSSQAPKLLFHYYDKDFNNEADTPDNFQSRRPNTSFCFLDIRSPGLGDTAMYLCATSPRTGTGELFFGEGSRLTVL.

This sequence joins TRBV29-1 and TRBJ2-3; no firm D call. With 3 bases removed from V and 5 bases from J, the gap between germline ends came to 3 bases. The CDR3 sequence is 10 residues long. From germline, CDR1 is SQVTM and CDR2 ANQGSEA. CDR3 amino acids: CSVDRDTQYF. CDR3 bases: TGCAGCGTTGATAGAGATACGCAGTATTTT.

The chain combines TRBV28 with TRBJ2-4; the match to TRBD1 covers 10 bases. The CDR3 has 17 amino acids. CDR1 is MDHEN and CDR2 is SYDVKM in the germline V gene. The V gene end was trimmed by 4 bases and the J gene end by 3 bases; junction bases not matched to a gene: 9. The CDR3 loop is CASSSPGQGNVKNIQYF. The CDR3 bases are TGTGCCAGCAGTTCGCCGGGACAGGGGAACGTCAAAAACATTCAGTACTTC.

A single count supports this clone. The chain carries TRBV9 and TRBJ1-3; possible D gene TRBD1, 5 bases. CDR1 and CDR2 from the germline V gene are SGDLS and YYNGEE. The V and J ends lost 0 bases and 3 bases respectively, with 10 bases between them. The CDR3 length is 15 residues. The CDR3 nucleotides are TGTGCCAGCAGCGTAGGGGAAGGGGATGGAAACACCATATATTTT. Its protein is CASSVGEGDGNTIYF. Full variable domain (missing parts from reference TRBV9 and TRBJ1-3): DSGVTQTPKHLITATGQRVTLRCSPRSGDLSVYWYQQSLDQGLQFLIQYYNGEERAKGNILERFSAQQFPDLHSELNLSSLELGDSALYFCASSVGEGDGNTIYFGEGSWLTVV.

This chain links TRBV4-1 with TRBJ2-1; TRBD2 agrees at 14 bases. V shed 0 bases and J 7 bases; nucleotides not matched to a gene: 11. The germline CDR1 and CDR2 sequences are MGHRA and YSYEKL. CDR3 length equals 19 residues. DNA of the CDR3: TGCGCCAGCAGCCAAGATGGGTCCGGGACTAGCGGGGGAAGTAATGAGCAGTTCTTC. It codes for CASSQDGSGTSGGSNEQFF.

The chain combines TRBV11-2 with TRBJ1-2; D not resolved. V gave up 2 bases and J gave up 3 bases, with 22 bases separating them. The CDR3 is 18 amino acids. Germline V CDR1 and CDR2: SGHAT, FQNNGV. The CDR3 nucleotides read TGTGCCAGCAGCTTATACGTCCCAACAAGAGGGAGGGACTATGGCTACACCTTC. Protein product: CASSLYVPTRGRDYGYTF.

The chain combines TRBV21-1 with TRBJ2-3; the table's TRBD2 call for D was not verified on the DNA. TRBV21-1 represents a pseudogene. The CDR3 totals 18 residues. CDR3 in DNA: TGTGCCAGCAGCACGGAGGGAGTAACGATCAGGATCACAGATACGCAGTATTTT. It yields the protein CASSTEGVTIRITDTQYF.